The 25 T cell receptor beta chains below were found in one sample sequenced in a study of human T cells and chemical hapten exposure. Time point here: patch test 1, 2 weeks after DPC sensitization. Specified treatment: therapeutic diphenylcyclopropenone sensitization with weekly scalp DPC. A single record per CDR3 protein comes from TCRdb applying MiXCR to the RACE reads. The table records fewer than 150,000 distinct CDR3 sequences, roughly an eighth of them present only once. The material sequenced was whole blood, taken in connection with sensitization to the hapten diphenylcyclopropenone (DPC). The receptors stem from a man younger than 35 with alopecia areata. Some clones in this sample may be carry-over from other donors' samples.

This clonotype turned up a few times. A much larger clone differs from this one at a single base, so this may be a read error. The rearrangement joins TRBV12-3 or TRBV12-4 to TRBJ1-1; D might be TRBD1 (6 bases). The V and J ends lost 6 bases and 1 base respectively, with 9 bases between them. This CDR3 spans 13 amino acids. CDR3 DNA sequence: TGTGCCAGCAGGCCGACAGGGAACACTGAAGCTTTCTTT. Translated, it gives CASRPTGNTEAFF.

The chain combines TRBV29-1 with TRBJ2-2; 8 bases are shared with TRBD2. The CDR3 is made up of 15 amino acids. V trimming: 5 bases; J trimming: 6 bases; junction bases outside the gene matches: 11. Germline CDR1 and CDR2: SQVTM and ANQGSEA. The CDR3 sequence is CSVPGGSSVPGELFF. CDR3 nucleotide sequence: TGCAGCGTTCCGGGGGGGTCGTCGGTCCCCGGGGAGCTGTTTTTT.

The chain links TRBV6-2 or TRBV6-3 to TRBJ2-2; D is uncertain. The CDR3 totals 12 residues. V shed 7 bases and J shed 6 bases, with 9 bases lying between them. CDR1 is MNHEY, CDR2 SVGEGT, per germline. This CDR3 reads CASTLGAGELFF. CDR3 coding DNA: TGTGCCAGCACGTTAGGAGCCGGGGAGCTGTTTTTT.

This clonotype was recorded a few times. The J gene is TRBJ1-1, the V gene TRBV27, with D perhaps matching TRBD1 (6 bases). Trimming removed 5 bases at V and 6 bases at J, with 16 bases between. Germline V gene sequence: CDR1 MNHEY, CDR2 SMNVEV (reference sequence). The CDR3 contains 14 residues. The CDR3 spells CASSNGGPAAEAFF. In nucleotides, the CDR3 is TGTGCCAGCAGTAATGGGGGGCCGGCCGCTGAAGCTTTCTTT.

Written as DNA, the CDR3 is TGTGCCAGCAGTGCCTCAGGGGACCGGGAGACCCAGTACTTC. It translates to CASSASGDRETQYF. The gene calls are TRBV6-4 and TRBJ2-5; maybe TRBD1 (6 bases). Trimming left V 4 bases short and J 5 bases short, with 14 bases between. CDR3 size: 14 residues. Germline values: CDR1 MRHNA, CDR2 SNTAGT.

V and J are TRBV27 and TRBJ2-7; the D gene is possibly TRBD2 (5 bases). Germline V gene sequence: CDR1 MNHEY, CDR2 SMNVEV (reference sequence). With 6 bases removed from V and 0 bases from J, the gap between germline ends came to 15 bases. This CDR3 contains 15 residues. CDR3 region: CASSPGLPSSYEQYV. The CDR3 DNA reads as TGTGCCAGCAGCCCTGGACTCCCGAGCTCCTACGAGCAGTACGTC.

The sample holds many counts of this clonotype. This chain joins TRBV20-1 and TRBJ2-7; TRBD1 agrees at 11 bases. After removal of 8 bases from V and 0 bases from J, the junction contained 6 bases not matched to a gene. Germline CDR1 reads DFQATT; CDR2 reads SNEGSKA (reference sequence). CDR3 length: 14 residues. The CDR3 protein is CSRSGTGGSYEQYF. As DNA, the CDR3 is TGCAGTCGGTCCGGGACAGGGGGCTCCTACGAGCAGTACTTC.

This clonotype was picked up many times. The J gene is TRBJ2-7, the V gene TRBV11-2, with D maybe TRBD2 (5 bases). Trimming removed 4 bases from V and 3 bases from J, with 10 bases in between. The CDR3 contains 13 residues. CDR1 SGHAT and CDR2 FQNNGV come from the germline V gene. The CDR3 nucleotides are TGTGCCAGCAGCTATGGACTGAGCTACGAGCAGTACTTC. Translation: CASSYGLSYEQYF.

The genes are TRBV27 and TRBJ2-5; 8 bases are shared with TRBD1. V was clipped by 5 bases and J by 5 bases; unmatched bases: 13. CDR1 and CDR2 from the germline V gene are MNHEY and SMNVEV (reference sequence). The CDR3 has 16 residues. For the CDR3, the DNA is TGTGCCAGCAGTCCTTCCAGGGGGCCGTATGAGGAGACCCAGTACTTC. Its translation: CASSPSRGPYEETQYF.

This clonotype has just a few counts. The chain employs TRBV7-6 and TRBJ2-2; D gene unclear. CDR3 length: 13 amino acids. Trimming took 4 bases from V and 3 from J, leaving 6 bases between them. Germline V CDR1 and CDR2: SGHVS, FNYEAQ. CDR3 coding DNA: TGTGCCAGCAGCTGGGCAGACACCGGGGAGCTGTTTTTT. Protein product: CASSWADTGELFF.

This clonotype was seen a few times. J is TRBJ2-7 and V is TRBV5-5; 8 positions match TRBD1. CDR3 size: 17 residues. Germline-derived CDR1 and CDR2 are SGHKS and YYEKEE (reference sequence). Trimming removed 4 bases from V and 3 bases from J; junction bases left unmatched: 15. CDR3 bases: TGTGCCAGCAGCATCCAGACAGGGGCGTTAGTAGGCTACGAGCAGTACGTC. Translating gives CASSIQTGALVGYEQYV.

The V and J genes are TRBV7-9 and TRBJ2-4; D might be TRBD1 (5 bases). There are 16 residues in the CDR3. Trimming cost V 7 bases and J 3 bases, with 19 bases left between them. Germline V gives CDR1 SEHNR, CDR2 FQNEAQ (reference sequence). CDR3 DNA: TGTGCCAGCACCCCGGATAGGGGATTCGACAAAAACATTCAGTACTTC. Translated: CASTPDRGFDKNIQYF.

This chain joins TRBV12-5 and TRBJ2-1; 9 bases align to TRBD2. The CDR3 is 17 residues long. The V and J ends lost 6 bases and 2 bases, in that order; junction bases with no gene match: 11. Germline V gene sequence: CDR1 LGHNT, CDR2 FRNRAP. The CDR3 spells CASGQISGGPTYNEQFF. The DNA for the CDR3 is TGTGCTAGTGGGCAAATAAGCGGGGGGCCTACCTACAATGAGCAGTTCTTC.

V and J are TRBV3-1 and TRBJ2-1; D may match TRBD1 or TRBD2 (5 bases each). The CDR3 loop spans 13 amino acids. Trimming removed 1 base from V and 8 bases from J, with 9 bases in between. Germline loops: CDR1 LGHDT, CDR2 YNNKEL (reference sequence). The CDR3 sequence is CASSQAGPDEQFF. CDR3 nucleotides: TGTGCCAGCAGCCAAGCGGGGCCCGATGAGCAGTTCTTC.

The rearrangement links TRBV10-2 to TRBJ1-1, with 8 bases lining up with TRBD1. The J segment lost 5 bases and the V segment lost 8 bases, leaving 10 bases of the junction unmatched. Per germline, CDR1 WSHSY and CDR2 SAAADI. CDR3 size: 14 residues. CDR3 in amino acids: CASFPGGAGTEAFF. The CDR3 region has the DNA TGCGCCAGCTTTCCAGGGGGCGCGGGGACTGAAGCTTTCTTT.

This clonotype has ten or more counts. The J gene is TRBJ2-3, the V gene TRBV21-1; the table's D call of TRBD1 was not tested on the DNA. TRBV21-1 is given as a pseudogene. The CDR3 runs to 14 residues. The CDR3 loop is CASSKVRRQGPQYF. For the CDR3, the DNA is TGTGCCAGCAGCAAAGTTAGGAGACAGGGGCCGCAGTATTTT.

The table lists this clonotype with many counts. The chain links TRBV20-1 to TRBJ2-4; D remains unclear. V lost 0 bases, J lost 4 bases, and 10 bases lay in between. This CDR3 spans 14 amino acids. Germline CDR1 reads DFQATT; CDR2 reads SNEGSKA (reference sequence). The CDR3 region is CSAREEGWKNIQYF. The DNA for the CDR3 is TGCAGTGCTAGAGAGGAAGGGTGGAAAAACATTCAGTACTTC.

This clonotype was found many times. V is TRBV20-1 and J is TRBJ2-3; D unclear. V lost 0 bases, J lost 10 bases, and 8 bases lay in between. CDR1 and CDR2 (germline): DFQATT, SNEGSKA (reference sequence). CDR3 length: 11 residues. CDR3 sequence reads: CSARDPGAQYF. In nucleotides, the CDR3 is TGCAGTGCTAGAGATCCCGGTGCGCAGTATTTT.

The chain employs TRBV20-1 and TRBJ2-3; 9 bases are shared with TRBD1. CDR3 size: 13 residues. Germline V gives CDR1 DFQATT, CDR2 SNEGSKA (reference sequence). The trim removed 6 bases at V and 7 bases at J, leaving 8 bases unmatched. The CDR3 loop reads CSAGKQGAYTQYF. The DNA for the CDR3 is TGCAGTGCCGGAAAACAGGGGGCTTATACGCAGTATTTT.

This clonotype appeared a few times. The CDR3 here is CASSRTGGRSYEQYF. CDR3 DNA sequence: TGTGCCAGCAGTAGAACAGGGGGCCGCTCCTACGAGCAGTACTTC. This chain connects TRBV7-9 to TRBJ2-7; 9 nucleotides agree with TRBD1. Germline CDR1 reads SEHNR; CDR2 reads FQNEAQ (reference sequence). V was clipped by 6 bases and J by 0 bases; unmatched bases: 6. This CDR3 contains 15 residues.

The J gene is TRBJ2-7, the V gene TRBV19, with D perhaps given as TRBD1 or TRBD2 (5 bases each). This CDR3 comprises 13 residues. Trimming shortened V by 5 bases and J by 6 bases, and 14 bases separated the two germline ends. The germline CDR1 and CDR2 sequences are LNHDA and SQIVND (reference sequence). This chain's CDR3 is CASSWGTAAEQYF. The CDR3 DNA reads as TGTGCCAGTAGTTGGGGGACCGCCGCCGAGCAGTACTTC.

The chain couples TRBV5-8 to TRBJ2-7; D is possibly TRBD1 or TRBD2 (5 bases each). Germline V gene sequence: CDR1 SGHTS, CDR2 YDEGEE. The CDR3 totals 17 residues. V lost 4 bases, J lost 0 bases, and 20 bases lay in between. Here the CDR3 DNA reads TGTGCCAGCAGCGTCTCCGGGACCGAATTATTCTCCTACGAGCAGTACGTC. It codes for CASSVSGTELFSYEQYV.

This clonotype has at least ten counts. The chain joins TRBV29-1 to TRBJ1-5; D uncertain. The CDR3 length is 14 residues. Germline values: CDR1 SQVTM, CDR2 ANQGSEA. Trimming took off 7 bases at V and 4 bases at J, with 17 bases between the two ends. The CDR3 loop is CSATHGGENQPQHF. CDR3 DNA: TGCAGCGCTACGCACGGTGGGGAAAATCAGCCCCAGCATTTT.

The chain recombines TRBV19 with TRBJ2-2; D is unresolved. V lost 6 bases to trimming and J lost 5 bases, with 7 bases between them. This CDR3 spans 12 amino acids. Looked up from germline, CDR1 is LNHDA and CDR2 is SQIVND (reference sequence). The CDR3 DNA follows: TGTGCCAGTAGCCCCCCGACCGGGGAGCTGTTTTTT. It yields the protein CASSPPTGELFF.

The V call is TRBV6-4, the J call TRBJ2-1; 10 bases map to TRBD2. Germline CDR1 MRHNA, CDR2 SNTAGT. This CDR3 has 16 residues. The J segment lost 6 bases and the V segment lost 1 base, leaving 6 bases of the junction unmatched. The CDR3 DNA follows: TGTGCCAGCAGTGACTACAGCGGGGGGGCTCCCAATGAGCAGTTCTTC. This sequence encodes CASSDYSGGAPNEQFF.